The clone carrying this T cell receptor (beta chain) showed up just a few times. This sample is drawn from a study of tumor-infiltrating lymphocytes in oesophageal squamous cell carcinoma. From the PCR reads, TCRdb called clonotypes with MiXCR, one entry per CDR3 protein. The table includes several thousand distinct CDR3 sequences, more than 13% detected once. Germline V gene sequence: CDR1 SGHRS, CDR2 YFSETQ. V lost 3 bases to trimming and J lost 8 bases, with 17 bases between them. This CDR3 has 14 residues. The chain links TRBV5-1 to TRBJ1-2; D is possibly TRBD1 (5 bases). This sequence was found in a male donor with esophageal squamous cell carcinoma. The sample was esophageal tumor tissue. The CDR3 is CASSYWDGSRGYTF. CDR3 nucleotides: TGCGCCAGCAGCTATTGGGACGGCTCCCGCGGCTACACCTTC.